A single sample is the source of the 3 T cell receptor beta chains below, sequenced in a study of T cell responses to AZD1222 COVID-19 vaccine. The table came from immunoSEQ multiplex PCR; TCRdb's copy has only in-frame clones and leaves some out. The repertoire holds 130,000 or so clones, with 70% to 90% as singletons. The input for sequencing was peripheral blood, taken 28 days after the second AZD1222 dose. The receptors here all came from an adult who received the AZD1222 COVID-19 vaccine.

The V and J genes are TRBV11-2 and TRBJ2-1; 8 bases line up with TRBD2. The CDR3 sequence is 15 residues long. Losses at the gene ends were 5 bases for V and 5 bases for J; bases not matched to a gene: 8. CDR1 is SGHAT and CDR2 is FQNNGV in the germline V gene. CDR3 bases: TGTGCCAGCAGCCCGGGACTAGTCTTAAACAATGAGCAGTTCTTC. Amino acid sequence: CASSPGLVLNNEQFF.

The chain couples TRBV3-1 (or the pseudogene TRBV3-2) to TRBJ1-1; D might be TRBD1 (5 bases). With 0 bases removed from V and 8 bases from J, the gap between germline ends came to 19 bases. The CDR3 is 16 residues long. Germline loops: CDR1 LGHDT, CDR2 YNNKEL (reference sequence). DNA for the CDR3: TGTGCCAGCAGCCAAGAGGCGGGGACGGACACTGTCGAAGCTTTCTTT. Translation: CASSQEAGTDTVEAFF.

This rearrangement joins TRBV2 to TRBJ1-1, with D perhaps TRBD1 (5 bases). The length of the CDR3 is 14 residues. The germline V and J ends were trimmed by 6 bases and 1 base, with 12 bases remaining between them. Germline V gives CDR1 SNHLY, CDR2 FYNNEI. CDR3 loop: CASRPRGGNTEAFF. CDR3 nucleotide sequence: TGTGCCAGCAGGCCCCGCGGGGGGAACACTGAAGCTTTCTTT.